The T cell receptor beta chain described here comes from a study of cytomegalovirus exposure and HLA in healthy donors. Germline values: CDR1 LNHDA, CDR2 SQIVND (reference sequence). The CDR3 is 14 residues long. The V gene end was trimmed by 6 bases and the J gene end by 4 bases; junction bases not matched to a gene: 5. Method: immunoSEQ multiplex PCR; TCRdb's copy keeps in-frame clones and lacks some. The data contain around 150,000 clones, about 86% of them singletons. In this sample, this clone turned up a few times. The sequence was collected from a woman aged 18-35 years in good health and CMV-seronegative. The sequenced material came from PBMCs. This chain links TRBV19 with TRBJ2-2; 7 nucleotides line up with TRBD1. CDR3 DNA: TGTGCCAGTAGCAGGGACAGCCTCACCGGGGAGCTGTTTTTT. Translating it yields CASSRDSLTGELFF. Full variable domain (missing parts from reference TRBV19 and TRBJ2-2): DGGITQSPKYLFRKEGQNVTLSCEQNLNHDAMYWYRQDPGQGLRLIYYSQIVNDFQKGDIAEGYSVSREKKESFPLTVTSAQKNPTAFYLCASSRDSLTGELFFGEGSRLTVL.